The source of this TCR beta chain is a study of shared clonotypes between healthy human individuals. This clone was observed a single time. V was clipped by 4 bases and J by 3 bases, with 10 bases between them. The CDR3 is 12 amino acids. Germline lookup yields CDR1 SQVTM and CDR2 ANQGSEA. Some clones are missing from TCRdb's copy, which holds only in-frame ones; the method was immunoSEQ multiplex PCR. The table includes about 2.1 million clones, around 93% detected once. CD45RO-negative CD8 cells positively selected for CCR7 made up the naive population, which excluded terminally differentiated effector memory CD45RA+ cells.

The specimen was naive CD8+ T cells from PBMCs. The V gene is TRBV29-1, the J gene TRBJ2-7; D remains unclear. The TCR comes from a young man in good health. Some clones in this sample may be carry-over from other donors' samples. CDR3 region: CSVVGSLYEQYF. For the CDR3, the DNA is TGCAGCGTTGTAGGGTCCCTCTACGAGCAGTACTTC.